These 16 T cell receptor beta chains share one sample of origin, sequenced in a study of blood T cell repertoires in COVID-19. The protocol was immunoSEQ multiplex PCR, while the TCRdb copy is restricted to in-frame clones and leaves out a portion. Here the sample spans approximately 50,000 clones, roughly 78% being singletons. The sample taken for sequencing was peripheral blood. The receptor source for this set is a man aged 70 or older with acute or convalescent COVID-19.

V usage is TRBV6-2 or TRBV6-3 and J usage is TRBJ1-3; D gene unclear. The V end was cut by 5 bases, the J end by 4 bases, with 15 bases between. The germline V gene encodes CDR1 MNHEY and CDR2 SVGEGT. The CDR3 consists of 15 residues. CDR3 coding DNA: TGTGCCAGCAGTACCGTCCCTGCGCCGGGAAACACCATATATTTT. Protein sequence: CASSTVPAPGNTIYF.

V and J are TRBV25-1 and TRBJ2-7; D ambiguous. CDR1 and CDR2 (germline): MGHDK, SYGVNS. V shed 4 bases and J shed 2 bases, with 6 bases lying between them. CDR3 length equals 12 residues. The CDR3 loop is CASSGQAYEQYF. The CDR3 DNA follows: TGTGCCAGCAGTGGACAAGCCTACGAGCAGTACTTC.

The chain links TRBV2 to TRBJ2-5, with TRBD1 matching 9 bases. Trimming at V came to 5 bases and at J to 1 base, leaving 8 bases not matched to a gene. The CDR3 covers 16 residues. Germline CDR1 is SNHLY and CDR2 is FYNNEI. The CDR3 is CASSTKTGGPQETQYF. The DNA of the CDR3 is TGTGCCAGCAGTACAAAAACAGGGGGCCCCCAAGAGACCCAGTACTTC.

V usage is TRBV11-2 and J usage is TRBJ2-1; 8 bases are a match to TRBD1. The CDR3 is 15 residues long. V trimming: 5 bases; J trimming: 6 bases; junction bases outside the gene matches: 9. Per the germline V gene, CDR1 is SGHAT and CDR2 is FQNNGV. The CDR3 loop reads CASSQGASRTNEQFF. CDR3 DNA sequence: TGTGCCAGCAGCCAGGGGGCATCCAGAACCAATGAGCAGTTCTTC. The full variable domain, in which reference TRBV11-2 and TRBJ2-1 provide the parts outside the CDR3, is EAGVAQSPRYKIIEKRQSVAFWCNPISGHATLYWYQQILGQGPKLLIQFQNNGVVDDSQLPKDRFSAERLKGVDSTLKIQPAKLEDSAVYLCASSQGASRTNEQFFGPGTRLTVL.

The gene calls are TRBV18 and TRBJ2-1; unclear D gene. CDR1 and CDR2 (germline): KGHSH, LQKENI. CDR3 length equals 16 residues. The ends were cut back, 0 bases at V and 5 bases at J, with 14 bases in the middle. The CDR3 spells CASSPPISETNNEQFF. The CDR3 DNA reads as TGTGCCAGCTCACCACCGATCAGCGAGACCAACAATGAGCAGTTCTTC.

The chain joins TRBV9 to TRBJ2-7; D remains unclear. CDR1 and CDR2 from the germline V gene are SGDLS and YYNGEE. This CDR3 is 14 amino acids long. Trimming took 2 bases from V and 4 from J, leaving 13 bases between them. CDR3 sequence (DNA): TGTGCCAGCAGCGTTGGGCACCAAATTTACGAGCAGTACTTC. It encodes CASSVGHQIYEQYF.

This clone came up a few times. The CDR3 sequence: CASSLVRGMATEAFF. CDR3 sequence (DNA): TGTGCCAGCAGCTTAGTGCGGGGGATGGCCACTGAAGCTTTCTTT. V is TRBV7-2 and J is TRBJ1-1, with D perhaps matching TRBD1 (5 bases). The CDR3 extends over 15 amino acids. The germline CDR1 and CDR2 sequences are SGHTA and FQGNSA. Trimming removed 1 base at V and 4 bases at J, with 13 bases between.

The chain recombines TRBV5-6 with TRBJ2-5, with TRBD2 identical over 7 bases. Per the germline V gene, CDR1 is SGHDT and CDR2 is YYEEEE. The CDR3 covers 15 residues. V lost 1 base and J lost 5; bases outside the gene matches: 8. The CDR3 DNA reads TGTGCCAGCAGCTTGCCCGGGACTACCTGGGAGACCCAGTACTTC. Its protein product is CASSLPGTTWETQYF.

The V gene is TRBV27, the J gene TRBJ2-1; the match to TRBD2 covers 8 bases. V shed 5 bases and J 15 bases; nucleotides not matched to a gene: 12. Germline V gene sequence: CDR1 MNHEY, CDR2 SMNVEV (reference sequence). This CDR3 has 13 residues. Here the CDR3 reads CASSPGLAGLLFF. The CDR3 nucleotides are TGTGCCAGCAGTCCCGGACTAGCCGGCCTTCTGTTCTTC.

The CDR3 DNA reads as TGCGCCAGCAGCTTGGGGCTAGCGGGACCGAGCACAGATACGCAGTATTTT. This encodes CASSLGLAGPSTDTQYF. This chain joins TRBV5-1 and TRBJ2-3; 9 bases fit TRBD2. CDR3 size: 17 residues. The germline V gene has CDR1 SGHRS and CDR2 YFSETQ. The J segment lost 0 bases and the V segment lost 0 bases, leaving 5 bases of the junction unmatched.

A single count supports this clone. This sequence joins TRBV10-1 and TRBJ2-1, with 12 bases matching TRBD2. Germline values: CDR1 WNHNN, CDR2 SYGVQD (reference sequence). V lost 2 bases to trimming and J lost 7 bases; unmatched junction nucleotides: 9. This CDR3 has 17 residues. The CDR3 DNA follows: TGCGCCAGCAGTGAGCTTCTAGCGGGGGGGCTCGGGAATGAGCAGTTCTTC. Translated, it gives CASSELLAGGLGNEQFF.

Here the CDR3 DNA reads TGTGCCAGCAGCTTAATGGAGACAGATACGCAGTATTTT. The encoded protein is CASSLMETDTQYF. The chain uses TRBV7-9 and TRBJ2-3, with D hard to call. This CDR3 has 13 amino acids. Germline CDR1 and CDR2: SEHNR and FQNEAQ (reference sequence). The V and J ends lost 2 bases and 3 bases respectively, with 6 bases between them.

V usage is TRBV14 and J usage is TRBJ2-1; D is undetermined. Germline CDR1 SGHDN, CDR2 FVKESK. The germline V and J ends were trimmed by 1 base and 2 bases, with 3 bases remaining between them. This CDR3 has 13 amino acids. CDR3 region: CASSQAAYNEQFF. CDR3 DNA sequence: TGTGCCAGCAGCCAAGCCGCCTACAATGAGCAGTTCTTC.

This rearrangement joins TRBV27 to TRBJ2-1; D is uncertain. The V gene's germline CDR1 is MNHEY and CDR2 SMNVEV (reference sequence). The CDR3 is made up of 11 amino acids. V was shortened by 7 bases and J by 8 bases, with 9 bases between the two germline ends. The CDR3 sequence is CASTRYDEQFF. In nucleotides, the CDR3 is TGTGCCAGCACCAGGTACGATGAGCAGTTCTTC.

The rearrangement uses TRBV11-1 and TRBJ2-3; D gene uncertain. V lost 2 bases and J 2 bases, leaving 11 bases between the germline ends. CDR3 length equals 15 residues. Looked up from germline, CDR1 is SGHAT and CDR2 is FQDESV (reference sequence). The CDR3 region is CASSLLGQYTDTQYF. CDR3 nucleotide sequence: TGTGCCAGCAGCTTACTTGGGCAGTACACAGATACGCAGTATTTT.

The J gene is TRBJ2-7, the V gene TRBV18, with 8 bases fitting TRBD2. Looked up from germline, CDR1 is KGHSH and CDR2 is LQKENI. The trim removed 0 bases at V and 7 bases at J, leaving 5 bases unmatched. The CDR3 has 14 amino acids. The CDR3 loop reads CASSPPQRGMEQYF. The CDR3 DNA reads as TGTGCCAGCTCACCACCCCAGCGGGGGATGGAGCAGTACTTC.